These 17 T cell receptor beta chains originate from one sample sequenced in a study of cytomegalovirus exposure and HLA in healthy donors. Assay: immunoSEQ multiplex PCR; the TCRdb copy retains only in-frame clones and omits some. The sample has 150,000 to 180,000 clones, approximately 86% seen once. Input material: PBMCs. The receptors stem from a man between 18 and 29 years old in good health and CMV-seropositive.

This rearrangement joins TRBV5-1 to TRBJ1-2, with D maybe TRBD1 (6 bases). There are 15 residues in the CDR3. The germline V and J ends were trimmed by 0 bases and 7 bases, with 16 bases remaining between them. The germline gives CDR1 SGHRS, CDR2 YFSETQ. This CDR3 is CASSLGAGDLGGYTF. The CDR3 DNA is TGCGCCAGCAGCTTGGGGGCAGGGGATTTAGGTGGCTACACCTTC. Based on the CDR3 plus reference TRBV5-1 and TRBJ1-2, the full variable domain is KAGVTQTPRYLIKTRGQQVTLSCSPISGHRSVSWYQQTPGQGLQFLFEYFSETQRNKGNFPGRFSGRQFSNSRSEMNVSTLELGDSALYLCASSLGAGDLGGYTFGSGTRLTVV.

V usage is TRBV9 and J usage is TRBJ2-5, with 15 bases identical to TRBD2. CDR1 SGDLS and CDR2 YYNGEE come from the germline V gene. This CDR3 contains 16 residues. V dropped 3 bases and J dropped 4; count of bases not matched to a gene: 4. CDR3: CASSAGLAGGLETQYF. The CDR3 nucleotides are TGTGCCAGCAGCGCGGGACTAGCGGGAGGCTTAGAGACCCAGTACTTC.

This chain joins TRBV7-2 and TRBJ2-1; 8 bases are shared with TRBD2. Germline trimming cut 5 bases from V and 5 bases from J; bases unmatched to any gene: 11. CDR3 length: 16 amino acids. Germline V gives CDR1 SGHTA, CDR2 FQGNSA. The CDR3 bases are TGTGCCAGCAGCCGAAGTAGCGGGACCCCTAACAATGAGCAGTTCTTC. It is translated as CASSRSSGTPNNEQFF.

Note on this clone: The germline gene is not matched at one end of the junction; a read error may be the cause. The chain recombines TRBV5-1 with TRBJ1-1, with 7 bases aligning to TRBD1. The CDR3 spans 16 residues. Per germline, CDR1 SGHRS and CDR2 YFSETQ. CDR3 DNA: TGCGCCAGCAAGGGACAGTACCGGGGCCCGAACGCTGAAGCTTTCTTT. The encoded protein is CASKGQYRGPNAEAFF.

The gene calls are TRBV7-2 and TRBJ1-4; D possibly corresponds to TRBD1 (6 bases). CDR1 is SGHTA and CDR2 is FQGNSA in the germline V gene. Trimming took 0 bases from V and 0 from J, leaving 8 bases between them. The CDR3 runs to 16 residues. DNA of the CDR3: TGTGCCAGCAGCTTAGCGTGGGGGCCAACTAATGAAAAACTGTTTTTT. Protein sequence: CASSLAWGPTNEKLFF.

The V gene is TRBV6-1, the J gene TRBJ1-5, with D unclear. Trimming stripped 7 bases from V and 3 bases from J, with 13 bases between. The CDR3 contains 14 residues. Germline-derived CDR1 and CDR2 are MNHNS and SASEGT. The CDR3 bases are TGTGCCAGCACCACTTGGTCCCCCAATCAGCCCCAGCATTTT. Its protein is CASTTWSPNQPQHF.

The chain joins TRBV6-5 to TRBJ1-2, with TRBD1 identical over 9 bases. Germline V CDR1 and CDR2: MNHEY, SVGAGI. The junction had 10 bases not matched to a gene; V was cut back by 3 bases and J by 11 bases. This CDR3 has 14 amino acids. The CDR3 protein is CASSYRTGARGYTF. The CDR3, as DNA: TGTGCCAGCAGTTATCGGACAGGGGCGAGGGGATACACCTTC.

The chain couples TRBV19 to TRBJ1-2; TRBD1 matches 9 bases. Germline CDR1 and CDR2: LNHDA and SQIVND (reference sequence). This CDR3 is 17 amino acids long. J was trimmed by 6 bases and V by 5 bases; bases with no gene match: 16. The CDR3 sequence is CASSGPGQGERGDGYTF. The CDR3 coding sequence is TGTGCCAGTAGTGGACCGGGACAGGGAGAACGCGGAGATGGCTACACCTTC.

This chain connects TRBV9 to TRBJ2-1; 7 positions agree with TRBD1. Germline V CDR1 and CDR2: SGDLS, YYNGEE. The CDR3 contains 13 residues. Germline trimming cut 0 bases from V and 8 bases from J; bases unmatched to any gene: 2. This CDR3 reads CASSVDRGDEQFF. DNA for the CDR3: TGTGCCAGCAGCGTAGACAGGGGCGATGAGCAGTTCTTC.

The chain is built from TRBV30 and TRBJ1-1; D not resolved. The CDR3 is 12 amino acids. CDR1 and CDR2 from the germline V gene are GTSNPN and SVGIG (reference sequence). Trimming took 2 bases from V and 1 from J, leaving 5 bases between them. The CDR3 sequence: CAWSTPNTEAFF. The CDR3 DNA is TGTGCCTGGAGTACACCGAACACTGAAGCTTTCTTT.

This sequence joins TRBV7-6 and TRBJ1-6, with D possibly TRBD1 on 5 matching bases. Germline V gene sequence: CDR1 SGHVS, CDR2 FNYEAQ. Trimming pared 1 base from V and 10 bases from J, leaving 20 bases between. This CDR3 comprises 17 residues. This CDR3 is CASSLDPKRPGGSPLHF. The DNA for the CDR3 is TGTGCCAGCAGCTTAGATCCGAAGCGACCGGGGGGATCACCCCTCCACTTT.

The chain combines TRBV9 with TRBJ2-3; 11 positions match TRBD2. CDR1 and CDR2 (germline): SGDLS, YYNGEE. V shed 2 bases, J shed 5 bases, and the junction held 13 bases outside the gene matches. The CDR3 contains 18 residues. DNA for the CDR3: TGTGCCAGCAGCGTCCAGCCTTTTAGCGGGGGGGCGCAAGATACGCAGTATTTT. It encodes CASSVQPFSGGAQDTQYF.

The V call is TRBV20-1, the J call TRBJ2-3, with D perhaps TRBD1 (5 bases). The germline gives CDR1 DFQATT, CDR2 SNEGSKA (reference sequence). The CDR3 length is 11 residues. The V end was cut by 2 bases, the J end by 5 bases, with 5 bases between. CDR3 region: CSARQGDTQYF. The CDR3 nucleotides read TGCAGTGCTAGACAGGGAGATACGCAGTATTTT.

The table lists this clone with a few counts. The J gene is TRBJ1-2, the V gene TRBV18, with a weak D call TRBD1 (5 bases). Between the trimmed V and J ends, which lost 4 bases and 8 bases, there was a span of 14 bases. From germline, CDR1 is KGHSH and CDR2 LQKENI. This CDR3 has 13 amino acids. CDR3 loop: CASSQTEGTGYTF. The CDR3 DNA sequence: TGTGCCAGCTCACAAACGGAGGGGACGGGCTACACCTTC.

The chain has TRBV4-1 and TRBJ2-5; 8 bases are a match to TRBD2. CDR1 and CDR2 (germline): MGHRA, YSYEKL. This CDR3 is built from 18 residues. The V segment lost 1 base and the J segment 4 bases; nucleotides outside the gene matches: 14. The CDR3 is CASSQAPRGSAGGETQYF. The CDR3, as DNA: TGCGCCAGCAGCCAAGCACCCCGGGGGAGCGCGGGGGGAGAGACCCAGTACTTC.

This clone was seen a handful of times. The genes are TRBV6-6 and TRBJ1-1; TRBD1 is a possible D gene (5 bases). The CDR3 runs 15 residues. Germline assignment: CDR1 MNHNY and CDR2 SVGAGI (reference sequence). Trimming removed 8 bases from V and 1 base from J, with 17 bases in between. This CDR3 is CASAILQGWNTEAFF. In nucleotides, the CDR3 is TGTGCCAGCGCAATATTGCAGGGCTGGAACACTGAAGCTTTCTTT.

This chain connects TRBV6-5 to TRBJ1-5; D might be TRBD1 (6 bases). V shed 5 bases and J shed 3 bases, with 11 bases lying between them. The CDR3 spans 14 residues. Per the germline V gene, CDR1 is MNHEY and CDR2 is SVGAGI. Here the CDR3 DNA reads TGTGCCAGCAGTGACAGGCTACACAATCAGCCCCAGCATTTT. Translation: CASSDRLHNQPQHF.